The present T cell receptor (beta chain) was sequenced within a study of T cells in Graves' hyperthyroidism and ophthalmopathy. Study outcomes and limitations: Peripheral blood also featured most of the thyroid clonotypes expanded above 0.001.

Graves' hyperthyroidism is called stable when ophthalmopathy does not progress within 18 months. Among the patients, aged 18 to 65, hyperthyroidism was newly diagnosed and had lasted under 2 months. Diagnostic decisions used clinical symptoms, serum thyroxine and TRAb, thyroid ultrasound and orbital computed tomography. TCR beta CDR3 regions were amplified from RNA. First-round RT-PCR with HTBI primers amplified the TCR CDR3 region. TCRdb reprocessed the multiplex PCR reads with MiXCR, giving one entry per CDR3 protein. The table has roughly 350,000 distinct CDR3 sequences, about 15% seen once. Germline loops: CDR1 MNHNS, CDR2 SASEGT. The CDR3 is 14 residues long. V was pared by 8 bases and J by 5 bases, with 15 bases between. In the case of this clonotype: Its antigen remains unidentified.

The TCR originated in a woman aged 25 to 39 with Graves' hyperthyroidism. The sample was blood. This chain connects TRBV6-1 to TRBJ2-2, with D perhaps TRBD1 or TRBD2 (6 bases each). CDR3 nucleotides: TGTGCCAGCGGGGGCAGCGGGTCAACCGGGGAGCTGTTTTTT. Its translation is CASGGSGSTGELFF.